This T cell receptor (beta chain) was sequenced in a study of blood T cells in healthy people across ages. The second PCR ran about 6 to 11 cycles with a sample-barcoded 5' primer and J-beta primers. MiXCR, run by TCRdb on the 5' RACE reads, gives a single entry per CDR3 protein. This sample carries about a million distinct CDR3 sequences, about 53% of them seen once, and the ten largest clones take roughly a fifth. The CDR3 totals 15 residues. The germline CDR1 and CDR2 sequences are SEHNR and FQNEAQ (reference sequence). Trimming removed 5 bases from V and 4 bases from J; junction bases left unmatched: 7. Each of the donors had roughly 10 milliliters of peripheral blood drawn into EDTA-treated Vacutainer tubes. They isolated at least 6 million PBMCs from each sample. A few counts support this clonotype.

The receptor's source is a woman aged 55-70 years in good health. The rearrangement joins TRBV7-9 to TRBJ2-3; 9 bases are shared with TRBD2. The sample taken for sequencing was blood. As DNA, the CDR3 is TGTGCCAGCAGCCTCGGGGCGGGAGGGCCAGATACGCAGTATTTT. Protein product: CASSLGAGGPDTQYF.